These 2 T cell receptor beta chains were sequenced from one sample in a study of T-cell memory formation after mild COVID-19. TCRdb ran MiXCR on the 5' RACE reads and lists one entry per CDR3 protein. The sample includes roughly 580,000 distinct CDR3 sequences, roughly 18% of them seen just once. Sequenced: PBMCs or a T cell subset sorted from them (not recorded which). Every receptor here comes from an adult woman who had mild COVID-19 (a few samples of this study predate the infection). Cell type and time point are not known.

This clonotype was detected only a few times. V and J are TRBV6-5 and TRBJ1-2, with unresolved D. The CDR3 covers 15 residues. In germline, CDR1 is MNHEY, CDR2 SVGAGI. V was clipped by 0 bases and J by 5 bases, with 13 bases between them. The CDR3 is CASSYSMWESYGYTF. The CDR3 nucleotides read TGTGCCAGCAGTTACTCGATGTGGGAGTCTTATGGCTACACCTTC.

J is TRBJ2-7 and V is TRBV7-2, with 12 bases identical to TRBD2. CDR1 SGHTA and CDR2 FQGNSA come from the germline V gene. The CDR3 is 14 residues long. Germline trimming cut 4 bases from V and 6 bases from J; bases unmatched to any gene: 4. CDR3 amino acids: CASSSLAGGGEQYF. The CDR3 DNA sequence: TGTGCCAGCAGCTCCCTAGCGGGAGGGGGCGAGCAGTACTTC.